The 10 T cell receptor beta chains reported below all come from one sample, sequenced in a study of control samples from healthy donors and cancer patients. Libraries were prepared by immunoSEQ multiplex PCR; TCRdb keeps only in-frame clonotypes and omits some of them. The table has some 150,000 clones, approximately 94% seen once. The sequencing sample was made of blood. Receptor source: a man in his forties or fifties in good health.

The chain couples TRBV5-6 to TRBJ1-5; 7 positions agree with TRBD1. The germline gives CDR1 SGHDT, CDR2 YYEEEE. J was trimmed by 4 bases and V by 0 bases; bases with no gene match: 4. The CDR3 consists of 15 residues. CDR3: CASSLESGGNQPQHF. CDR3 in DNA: TGTGCCAGCAGCTTGGAGTCAGGGGGTAATCAGCCCCAGCATTTT.

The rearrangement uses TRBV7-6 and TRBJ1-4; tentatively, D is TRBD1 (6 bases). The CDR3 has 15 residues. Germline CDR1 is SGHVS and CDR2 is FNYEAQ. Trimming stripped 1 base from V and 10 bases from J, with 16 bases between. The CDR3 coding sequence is TGTGCCAGCAGCTTAGTGGGGGCCTCTCCCGTAAAACTGTTTTTT. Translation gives CASSLVGASPVKLFF.

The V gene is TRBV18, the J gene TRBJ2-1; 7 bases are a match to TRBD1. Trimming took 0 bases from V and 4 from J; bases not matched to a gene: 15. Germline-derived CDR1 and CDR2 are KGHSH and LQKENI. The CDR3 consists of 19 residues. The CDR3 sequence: CASSPPKTRGSQGYNEQFF. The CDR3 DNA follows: TGTGCCAGCTCACCACCAAAAACCAGGGGGTCCCAGGGGTACAATGAGCAGTTCTTC. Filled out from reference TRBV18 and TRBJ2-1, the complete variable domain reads NAGVMQNPRHLVRRRGQEARLRCSPMKGHSHVYWYRQLPEEGLKFMVYLQKENIIDESGMPKERFSAEFPKEGPSILRIQQVVRGDSAAYFCASSPPKTRGSQGYNEQFFGPGTRLTVL.

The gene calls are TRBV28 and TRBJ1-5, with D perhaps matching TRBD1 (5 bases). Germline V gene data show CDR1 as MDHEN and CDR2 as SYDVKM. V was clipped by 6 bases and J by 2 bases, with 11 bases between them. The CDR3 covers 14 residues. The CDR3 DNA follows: TGTGCCAGCAGACGGGGACCGGGCAATCAGCCCCAGCATTTT. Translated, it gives CASRRGPGNQPQHF.

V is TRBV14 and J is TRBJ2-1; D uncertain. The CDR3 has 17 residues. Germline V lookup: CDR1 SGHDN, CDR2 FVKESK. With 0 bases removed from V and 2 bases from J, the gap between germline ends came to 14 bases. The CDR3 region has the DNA TGTGCCAGCAGCCAAGAAGATAGGGCGGTAGCCTACAATGAGCAGTTCTTC. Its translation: CASSQEDRAVAYNEQFF.

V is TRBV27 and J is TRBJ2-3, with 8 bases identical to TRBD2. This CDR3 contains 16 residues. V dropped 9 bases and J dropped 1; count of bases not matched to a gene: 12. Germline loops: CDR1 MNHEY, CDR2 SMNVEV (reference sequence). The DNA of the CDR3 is TGTGCCAGTTCTCACGGGGGAGCGGGGGGCACAGATACGCAGTATTTT. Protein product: CASSHGGAGGTDTQYF.

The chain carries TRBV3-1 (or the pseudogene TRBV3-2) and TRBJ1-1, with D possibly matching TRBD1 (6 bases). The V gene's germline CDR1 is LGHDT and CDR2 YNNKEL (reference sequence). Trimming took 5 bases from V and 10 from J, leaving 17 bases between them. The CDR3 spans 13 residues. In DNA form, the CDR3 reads TGTGCCAGCAGCTCTGGGACACCCCGGGCAGCTTTCTTT. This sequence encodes CASSSGTPRAAFF.

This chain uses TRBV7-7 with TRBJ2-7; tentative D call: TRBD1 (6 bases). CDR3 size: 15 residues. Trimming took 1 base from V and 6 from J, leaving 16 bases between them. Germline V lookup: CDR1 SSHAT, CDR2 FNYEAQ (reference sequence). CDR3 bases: TGTGCCAGCAGCTTAGTAGCCAGGGGAATAAGCGAGCAGTACTTC. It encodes CASSLVARGISEQYF.

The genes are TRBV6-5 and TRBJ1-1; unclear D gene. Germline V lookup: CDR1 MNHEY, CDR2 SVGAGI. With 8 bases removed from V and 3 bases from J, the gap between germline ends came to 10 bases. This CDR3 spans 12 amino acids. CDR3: CASAAGYTEAFF. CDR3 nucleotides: TGTGCCAGCGCGGCGGGTTACACTGAAGCTTTCTTT.

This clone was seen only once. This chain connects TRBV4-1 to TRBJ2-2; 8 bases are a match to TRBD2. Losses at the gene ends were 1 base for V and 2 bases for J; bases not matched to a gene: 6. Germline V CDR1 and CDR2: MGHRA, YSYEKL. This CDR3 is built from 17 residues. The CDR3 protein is CASSQVYSGANTGELFF. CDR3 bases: TGCGCCAGCAGCCAAGTATATAGCGGGGCTAACACCGGGGAGCTGTTTTTT.